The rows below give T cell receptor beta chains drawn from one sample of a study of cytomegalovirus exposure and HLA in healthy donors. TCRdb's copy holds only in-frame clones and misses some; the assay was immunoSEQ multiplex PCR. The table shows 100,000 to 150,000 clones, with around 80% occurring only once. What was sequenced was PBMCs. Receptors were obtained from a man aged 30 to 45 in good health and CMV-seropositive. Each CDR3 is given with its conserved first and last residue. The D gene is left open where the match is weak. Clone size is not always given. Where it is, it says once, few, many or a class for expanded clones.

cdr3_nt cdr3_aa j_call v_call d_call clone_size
TGCGCCAGCAGCCAAGAATCGACAGGGGCAAGGCTTGAGCAGTTCTTC CASSQESTGARLEQFF TRBJ2-1 TRBV4-1 TRBD1 NA
TGTGCCAGCAGCCTAGGAGTGAGCAATCAGCCCCAGCATTTT CASSLGVSNQPQHF TRBJ1-5 TRBV7-9 NA NA
TGTGCCTGGAGAGCCGGGACAGTCTCAGGCTACACCTTC CAWRAGTVSGYTF TRBJ1-2 TRBV30 TRBD1 once
TGTGCCAGTAGCTTACTAGGGGGCACTGAAGCTTTCTTT CASSLLGGTEAFF TRBJ1-1 TRBV7-8 NA NA
TGTGCCAGCAGTTCCACCGGGACAGGGGGCGGTGAGACCCAGTACTTC CASSSTGTGGGETQYF TRBJ2-5 TRBV6-6 TRBD1 NA
TGTGCCAGCAGCTACAGGGGCGGGAAGAACACCGGGGAGCTGTTTTTT CASSYRGGKNTGELFF TRBJ2-2 TRBV11-3 NA NA
TGTGCCAGCAGTTTAAGTCGGGATCAGCCCCAGCATTTT CASSLSRDQPQHF TRBJ1-5 TRBV27 NA once
TGTGCCAGCAGCGTAACACACGGAGCGGTCGATACGAATGAGCAGTTCTTC CASSVTHGAVDTNEQFF TRBJ2-1 TRBV9 NA once
TGTGCCAGCAGCGTAGTGGGCGGGAACTATGGCTACACCTTC CASSVVGGNYGYTF TRBJ1-2 TRBV9 NA NA
TGTGCCAGCAGCTATAGCGGGAGGGCCTGGGAGACCCAGTACTTC CASSYSGRAWETQYF TRBJ2-5 TRBV14 TRBD2 NA
TGTGCCAGCAGCTTACCTCAGGGAGGCTACACCTTC CASSLPQGGYTF TRBJ1-2 TRBV7-6 NA NA
TGTGCCAGCAGCTTGGCTGGACAGTCGGGTGAAAAACTGTTTTTT CASSLAGQSGEKLFF TRBJ1-4 TRBV5-4 NA few
TGCGCCAGCAGCTTGGCCGCTAGCGGGAGACTAACCAATGAGCAGTTCTTC CASSLAASGRLTNEQFF TRBJ2-1 TRBV5-1 TRBD2 few
TGTGCCAGCAGCCCCCCAGCTAGAAAGACCCAGTACTTC CASSPPARKTQYF TRBJ2-5 TRBV7-8 NA NA
TGTGCCAGCAGTTGGTCTTTAGGGACAGGGGACAATGAGCAGTTCTTC CASSWSLGTGDNEQFF TRBJ2-1 TRBV2 TRBD1 NA